This is a list of T cell receptor beta chains from one sample in a study of cytomegalovirus exposure and HLA in healthy donors. Assay: immunoSEQ multiplex PCR; the TCRdb copy retains only in-frame clones and omits some. This table holds 90,000 to 130,000 clones, roughly four fifths found once. The sequencing input was PBMCs. These receptors all come from a man aged 25-40 years in good health and CMV-seropositive. The conserved cysteine and the conserved F or W are not part of the CDR3 here.

ARSLTGNYGYT	11	TRBV5-3	TRBJ1-2
ASRSGLAGGPQETQY	15	TRBV4-2	TRBJ2-5
ASRLGSLIQF	10	TRBV25-1	TRBJ2-1
ASSARGGSFRIYEQF	15	TRBV2	TRBJ2-1
ASSSTVMNTEAF	12	TRBV5-4	TRBJ1-1
SASGGTEAF	9	TRBV20-1	TRBJ1-1
ASSKLNQPQH	10	TRBV28	TRBJ1-5
ASIVHQGGGNEQF	13	TRBV6-5	TRBJ2-1
ASSLGLAGGTGELF	14	TRBV5-1	TRBJ2-2
ATSNRVLGGNSPLH	14	TRBV2	TRBJ1-6
ASSSGGSYGYT	11	TRBV11-2	TRBJ1-2
AISEYRMTEAF	11	TRBV10-3	TRBJ1-1